This note documents a single T cell receptor beta chain sequence. Its antigen is undetermined. This sample is drawn from a study of T cell repertoires in cytomegalovirus infection. Background on the study: CMV epitopes, recently identified HLA-C-restricted and well-studied HLA-B-restricted, were used. An indication of both CMV infection and matching HLA type came from public TCR beta signatures.

TCRdb re-analysed the reads in MiXCR, keeping a single row per CDR3 protein. The sample shows approximately 910,000 distinct CDR3 sequences, approximately 32% of them seen only once. Overall study findings and caveats: Totalled public TCR beta family frequency picked out people who carried CMV plus the relevant HLA. CMV-specific TCR beta clonotypes restricted by HLA-C dominated the ex vivo response.

CDR1 and CDR2 (germline): SGHRS, YFSETQ. V lost 0 bases and J 4 bases, leaving 11 bases between the germline ends. This CDR3 spans 15 amino acids. The sequence derives from a human donor in good health (CMV status not recorded). Some clones in this sample may be carry-over from other donors' samples. Sequences were derived from cultured CD8+ T cells from PBMCs, sampled from culture after CMV antigen stimulation. The chain has TRBV5-1 and TRBJ1-3; D might be TRBD1 (6 bases). The CDR3 reads CASSLDPGEGNTIYF. CDR3 coding DNA: TGCGCCAGCAGCTTGGATCCAGGGGAAGGAAACACCATATATTTT.